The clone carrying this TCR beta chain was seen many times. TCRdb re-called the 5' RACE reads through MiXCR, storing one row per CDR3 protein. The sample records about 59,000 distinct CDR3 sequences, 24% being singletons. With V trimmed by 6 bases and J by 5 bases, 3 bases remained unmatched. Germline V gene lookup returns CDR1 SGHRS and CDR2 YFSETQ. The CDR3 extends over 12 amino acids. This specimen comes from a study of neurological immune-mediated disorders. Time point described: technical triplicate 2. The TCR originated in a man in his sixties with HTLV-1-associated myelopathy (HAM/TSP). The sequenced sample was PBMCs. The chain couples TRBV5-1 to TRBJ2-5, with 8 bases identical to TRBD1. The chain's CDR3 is CASTGDRETQYF. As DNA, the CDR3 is TGCGCCAGCACGGGGGACAGGGAGACCCAGTACTTC.